This T cell receptor beta chain was retrieved from a study of vaccination and CD4 T cells after COVID-19. Study overall: Participants were given two doses of BNT162b2 or mRNA-1273 vaccine. Overlapping peptides covering the spike proteins of SARS-CoV-2, HCoV-NL63, HCoV-OC43 and HCoV-229E were added to stimulate cells.

Trimming stripped 6 bases from V and 3 bases from J, with 14 bases between. This CDR3 comprises 13 residues. CDR1 SQVTM and CDR2 ANQGSEA come from the germline V gene. The Oncomine TCR Beta short-read assay was applied to DNA of cultured CD4+ T cells. MiXCR, run by TCRdb on the PCR reads, gives a single entry per CDR3 protein. In the table there are approximately 15,000 distinct CDR3 sequences, around 56% of which are singletons. Described treatment: roughly ten-day PBMC culture with coronavirus spike peptide pools or control peptides (ViraFEST assay). It was with roughly 10 IU/ml IL-2 and 9.5 to 10 ug/ml peptide pools that 1.5 million to 2.5 million PBMCs per well were cultured. This clonotype was detected only once. Its antigen is as yet unknown.

The sample consisted of CD4+ T cells from blood, cultured in vitro. This chain connects TRBV29-1 to TRBJ1-2, with D uncertain. The clonotype originates from a human donor who had recovered from COVID-19. CDR3 residues: CSVLRPADYGYTF. The CDR3 DNA follows: TGCAGCGTGCTTCGGCCAGCGGACTATGGCTACACCTTC. Looking up the rest from reference TRBV29-1 and TRBJ1-2 gives the full variable domain: SAVISQKPSRDICQRGTSLTIQCQVDSQVTMMFWYRQQPGQSLTLIATANQGSEATYESGFVIDKFPISRPNLTFSTLTVSNMSPEDSSIYLCSVLRPADYGYTFGSGTRLTVV.